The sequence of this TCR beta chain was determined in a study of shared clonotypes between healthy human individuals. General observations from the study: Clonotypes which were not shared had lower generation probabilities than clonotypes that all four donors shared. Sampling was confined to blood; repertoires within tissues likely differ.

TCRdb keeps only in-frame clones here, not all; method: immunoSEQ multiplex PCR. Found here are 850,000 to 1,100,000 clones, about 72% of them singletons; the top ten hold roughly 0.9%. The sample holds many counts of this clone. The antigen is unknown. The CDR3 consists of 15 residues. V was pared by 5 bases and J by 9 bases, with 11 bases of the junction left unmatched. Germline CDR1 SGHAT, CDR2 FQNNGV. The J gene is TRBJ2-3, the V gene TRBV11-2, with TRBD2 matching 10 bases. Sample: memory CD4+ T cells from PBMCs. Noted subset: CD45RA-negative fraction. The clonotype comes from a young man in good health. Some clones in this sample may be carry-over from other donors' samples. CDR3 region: CASSRRGLALDTQYF. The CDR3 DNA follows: TGTGCCAGCAGCCGCCGGGGACTAGCGTTAGACACGCAGTATTTT.